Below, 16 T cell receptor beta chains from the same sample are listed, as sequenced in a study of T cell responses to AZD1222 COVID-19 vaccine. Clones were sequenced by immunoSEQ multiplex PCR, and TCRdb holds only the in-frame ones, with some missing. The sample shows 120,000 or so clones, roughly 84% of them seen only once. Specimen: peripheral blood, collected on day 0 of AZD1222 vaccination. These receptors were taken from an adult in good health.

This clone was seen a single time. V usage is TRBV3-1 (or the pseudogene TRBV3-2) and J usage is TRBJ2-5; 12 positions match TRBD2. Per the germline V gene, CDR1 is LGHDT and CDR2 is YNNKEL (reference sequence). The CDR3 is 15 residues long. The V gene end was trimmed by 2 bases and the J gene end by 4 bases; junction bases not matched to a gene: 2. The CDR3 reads CASSQPGLAGETQYF. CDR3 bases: TGTGCCAGCAGCCAACCGGGACTAGCGGGAGAGACCCAGTACTTC.

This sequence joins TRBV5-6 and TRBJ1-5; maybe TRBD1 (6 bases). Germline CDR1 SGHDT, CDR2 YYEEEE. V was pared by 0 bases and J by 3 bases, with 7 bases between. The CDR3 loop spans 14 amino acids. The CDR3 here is CASSLGDINQPQHF. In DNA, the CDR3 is TGTGCCAGCAGCTTGGGGGACATCAATCAGCCCCAGCATTTT. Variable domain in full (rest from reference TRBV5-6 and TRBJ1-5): DAGVTQSPTHLIKTRGQQVTLRCSPKSGHDTVSWYQQALGQGPQFIFQYYEEEERQRGNFPDRFSGHQFPNYSSELNVNALLLGDSALYLCASSLGDINQPQHFGDGTRLSIL.

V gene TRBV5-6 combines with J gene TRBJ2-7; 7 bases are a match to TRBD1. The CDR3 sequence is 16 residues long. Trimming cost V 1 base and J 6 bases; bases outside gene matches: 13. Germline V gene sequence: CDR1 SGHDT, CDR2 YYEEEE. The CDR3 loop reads CASSLPVTGKPSEQYF. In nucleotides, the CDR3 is TGTGCCAGCAGCTTGCCAGTGACAGGGAAGCCAAGCGAGCAGTACTTC.

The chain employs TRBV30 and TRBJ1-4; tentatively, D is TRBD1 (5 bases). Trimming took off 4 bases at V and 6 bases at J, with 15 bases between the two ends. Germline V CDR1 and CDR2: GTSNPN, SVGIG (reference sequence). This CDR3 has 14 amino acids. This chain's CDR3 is CAWKGPGIDEKLFF. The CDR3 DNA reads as TGTGCCTGGAAGGGACCGGGGATAGATGAAAAACTGTTTTTT.

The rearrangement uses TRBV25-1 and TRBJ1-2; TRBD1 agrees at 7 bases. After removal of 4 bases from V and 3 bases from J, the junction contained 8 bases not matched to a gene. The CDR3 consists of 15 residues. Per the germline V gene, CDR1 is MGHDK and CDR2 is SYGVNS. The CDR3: CASSGGEGAYYGYTF. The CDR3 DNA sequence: TGTGCCAGCAGTGGAGGCGAGGGGGCCTACTATGGCTACACCTTC.

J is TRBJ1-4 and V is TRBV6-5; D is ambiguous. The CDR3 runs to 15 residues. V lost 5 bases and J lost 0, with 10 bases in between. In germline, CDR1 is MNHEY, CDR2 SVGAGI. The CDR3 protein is CASSPTHTTNEKLFF. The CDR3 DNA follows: TGTGCCAGCAGTCCTACCCACACAACTAATGAAAAACTGTTTTTT.

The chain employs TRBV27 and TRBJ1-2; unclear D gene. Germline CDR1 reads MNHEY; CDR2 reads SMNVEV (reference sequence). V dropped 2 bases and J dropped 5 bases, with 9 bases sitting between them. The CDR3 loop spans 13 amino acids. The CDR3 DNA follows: TGTGCCAGCAGTTTAATGGGCCCTTATGGCTACACCTTC. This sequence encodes CASSLMGPYGYTF.

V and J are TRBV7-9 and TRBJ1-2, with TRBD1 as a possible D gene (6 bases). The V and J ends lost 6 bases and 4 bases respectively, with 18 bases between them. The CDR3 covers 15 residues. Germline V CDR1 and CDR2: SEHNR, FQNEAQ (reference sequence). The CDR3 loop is CASSSTAQGLYGYTF. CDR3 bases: TGTGCCAGCAGTTCAACGGCCCAGGGGCTCTATGGCTACACCTTC.

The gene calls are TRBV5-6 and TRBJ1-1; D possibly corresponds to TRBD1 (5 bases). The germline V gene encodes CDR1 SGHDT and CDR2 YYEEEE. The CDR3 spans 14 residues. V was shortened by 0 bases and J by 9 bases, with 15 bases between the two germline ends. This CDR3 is CASSLGAGRGQAFF. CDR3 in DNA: TGTGCCAGCAGCTTGGGTGCCGGCCGGGGCCAAGCTTTCTTT.

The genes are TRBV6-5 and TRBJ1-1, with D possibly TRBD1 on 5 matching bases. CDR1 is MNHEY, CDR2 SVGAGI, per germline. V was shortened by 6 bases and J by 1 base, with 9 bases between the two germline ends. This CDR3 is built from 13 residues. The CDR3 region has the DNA TGTGCCAGCAGACGGGGGAGGAACACTGAAGCTTTCTTT. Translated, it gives CASRRGRNTEAFF.

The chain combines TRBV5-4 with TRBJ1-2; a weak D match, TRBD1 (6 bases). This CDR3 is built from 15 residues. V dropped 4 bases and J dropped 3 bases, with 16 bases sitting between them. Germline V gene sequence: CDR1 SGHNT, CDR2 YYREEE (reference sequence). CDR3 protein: CASSIQGGIDYGYTF. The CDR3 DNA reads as TGTGCCAGCAGCATACAGGGAGGGATTGACTATGGCTACACCTTC.

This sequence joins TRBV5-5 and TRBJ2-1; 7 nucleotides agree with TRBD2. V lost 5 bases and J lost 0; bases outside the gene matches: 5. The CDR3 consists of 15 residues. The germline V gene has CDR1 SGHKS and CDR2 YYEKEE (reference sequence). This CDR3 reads CASSSSSGSYNEQFF. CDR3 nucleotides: TGTGCCAGCAGTTCATCTAGCGGCTCCTACAATGAGCAGTTCTTC.

The DNA of the CDR3 is TGTGCCAGCTCACCAGGGTACAATCAGCCCCAGCATTTT. Protein sequence: CASSPGYNQPQHF. V usage is TRBV18 and J usage is TRBJ1-5; no reliable D call. Between the trimmed V and J ends, which lost 2 bases and 3 bases, there was a span of 5 bases. The CDR3 spans 13 residues. CDR1 and CDR2 (germline): KGHSH, LQKENI.

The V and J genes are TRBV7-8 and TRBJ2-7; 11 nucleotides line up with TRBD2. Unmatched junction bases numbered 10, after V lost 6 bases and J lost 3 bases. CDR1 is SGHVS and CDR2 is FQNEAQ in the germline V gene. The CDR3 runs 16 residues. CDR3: CASRILAGGLYYEQYF. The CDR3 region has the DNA TGTGCCAGCAGAATCCTAGCGGGGGGACTCTACTACGAGCAGTACTTC.

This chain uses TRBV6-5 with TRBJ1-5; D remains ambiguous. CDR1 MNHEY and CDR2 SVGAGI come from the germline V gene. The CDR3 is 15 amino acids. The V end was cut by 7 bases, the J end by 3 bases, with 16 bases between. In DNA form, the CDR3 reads TGTGCCAGCATTTTCGGGCAGGCCCTCAATCAGCCCCAGCATTTT. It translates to CASIFGQALNQPQHF.

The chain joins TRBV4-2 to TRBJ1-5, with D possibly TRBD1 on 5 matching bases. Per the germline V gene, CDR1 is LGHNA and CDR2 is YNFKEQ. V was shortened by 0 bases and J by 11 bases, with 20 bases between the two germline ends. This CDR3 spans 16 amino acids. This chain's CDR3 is CASSQDSLGGWLAQHF. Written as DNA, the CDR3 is TGTGCCAGCAGCCAAGATTCGTTGGGGGGGTGGCTAGCCCAGCATTTT.